The 9 T cell receptor beta chains below all came from one sample that was sequenced in a study of blood T cell repertoires in COVID-19. The protocol was immunoSEQ multiplex PCR, while the TCRdb copy is restricted to in-frame clones and leaves out a portion. The sample contains around 380,000 clones, 70% to 90% of which appear only once. Sequenced: PBMCs or T cells enriched from blood (not recorded which). The receptors here all came from a man younger than 45 who had recovered from COVID-19.

V is TRBV5-1 and J is TRBJ1-3; 7 nucleotides agree with TRBD1. The CDR3 has 16 amino acids. Germline CDR1 and CDR2: SGHRS and YFSETQ. The V and J ends lost 0 bases and 0 bases, in that order; junction bases with no gene match: 3. For the CDR3, the DNA is TGCGCCAGCAGCTTGGGACAGGGCGGCTCTGGAAACACCATATATTTT. Its protein is CASSLGQGGSGNTIYF.

V is TRBV11-2 and J is TRBJ2-5; the match to TRBD2 covers 8 bases. The V segment lost 4 bases and the J segment 1 base; nucleotides outside the gene matches: 8. This CDR3 is built from 16 residues. CDR1 is SGHAT and CDR2 is FQNNGV in the germline V gene. Written as DNA, the CDR3 is TGTGCCAGCAGCTCCCTCGGGCGGGGGGTCCAAGAGACCCAGTACTTC. This sequence encodes CASSSLGRGVQETQYF.

The gene calls are TRBV12-3 or TRBV12-4 and TRBJ1-2, with 8 bases matching TRBD1. The length of the CDR3 is 13 residues. V gave up 5 bases and J gave up 2 bases; unmatched junction bases: 1. CDR3 in DNA: TGTGCCAGCAGTCGGGACAGGAACTATGGCTACACCTTC. It translates to CASSRDRNYGYTF.

The J gene is TRBJ1-1, the V gene TRBV7-2; maybe TRBD1 (6 bases). This CDR3 region has 14 residues. Between the trimmed V and J ends, which lost 3 bases and 1 base, there was a span of 9 bases. Germline CDR1 and CDR2: SGHTA and FQGNSA. The CDR3 loop reads CASSFQTGNTEAFF. CDR3 nucleotide sequence: TGTGCCAGCAGCTTCCAGACAGGGAACACTGAAGCTTTCTTT.

The V and J genes are TRBV20-1 and TRBJ1-3; a weak D match, TRBD1 (6 bases). Germline V gene lookup returns CDR1 DFQATT and CDR2 SNEGSKA (reference sequence). V was pared by 5 bases and J by 4 bases, with 6 bases between. The CDR3 contains 11 residues. CDR3 amino acids: CSADRGNTIYF. The CDR3 bases are TGCAGTGCTGACAGGGGAAACACCATATATTTT.

This clone was detected once. The chain combines TRBV6-2 or TRBV6-3 with TRBJ2-6; 10 bases are shared with TRBD1. This CDR3 has 17 residues. Germline V gives CDR1 MNHEY, CDR2 SVGEGT. V was clipped by 6 bases and J by 1 base; unmatched bases: 6. CDR3 amino acids: CASSPGQGWSGANVLTF. CDR3 coding DNA: TGTGCCAGCAGCCCGGGACAGGGGTGGTCTGGGGCCAACGTCCTGACTTTC.

The chain is built from TRBV19 and TRBJ2-4; D is possibly TRBD1 (6 bases). The CDR3 extends over 13 amino acids. CDR1 and CDR2 from the germline V gene are LNHDA and SQIVND (reference sequence). Trimming cost V 3 bases and J 6 bases, with 9 bases left between them. The CDR3 loop reads CASSMSRGNIQYF. CDR3 sequence (DNA): TGTGCCAGTAGTATGTCCAGGGGAAACATTCAGTACTTC.

The chain has TRBV4-3 and TRBJ2-3; D is undetermined. The CDR3 is 17 amino acids. The germline V and J ends were trimmed by 6 bases and 0 bases, with 19 bases remaining between them. CDR1 and CDR2 from the germline V gene are LGHNA and YSLEER. Written as DNA, the CDR3 is TGCGCCAGCAGTCGAAACCGACTGCCCCCTAGCACAGATACGCAGTATTTT. Translation: CASSRNRLPPSTDTQYF.

Written as DNA, the CDR3 is TGTGCCACCGGTGGGGCTAGGCCCACAGATACGCAGTATTTT. Residues: CATGGARPTDTQYF. The rearrangement uses TRBV7-2 and TRBJ2-3; D is possibly TRBD1 (5 bases). CDR1 and CDR2 (germline): SGHTA, FQGNSA. The CDR3 has 14 residues. Trimming pared 10 bases from V and 2 bases from J, leaving 16 bases between.